Listed below are T cell receptor beta chains from one sample, sequenced in a study of blood T cell repertoires in COVID-19. Sequenced by immunoSEQ multiplex PCR; TCRdb stores in-frame clones only, minus some. The sample lists 61,000 or so clones, around four fifths occurring once. The sample was peripheral blood. The receptor source for this set is a woman between 70 and 85 years old with acute or convalescent COVID-19. CDR3s include the opening cysteine and the closing phenylalanine or tryptophan. D genes are given only for firm matches. Not all rows give a size; the values are once, few, many and, for expanded clones, a class.

>TRBJ2-3|NA|TRBD2|TRBV4-1
CASSYLGTSGGQVDTQYF
TGCGCCAGCAGCTATCTCGGGACTAGCGGGGGCCAGGTAGATACGCAGTATTTT
>TRBJ1-3|NA|NA|TRBV7-9
CASSPRGESGNTIYF
TGTGCCAGCAGCCCCAGGGGAGAGTCTGGAAACACCATATATTTT
>TRBJ1-3|NA|TRBD1|TRBV9
CASSDTGAFGNTIYF
TGTGCCAGCAGCGATACAGGGGCATTCGGAAACACCATATATTTT
>TRBJ2-3|NA|TRBD1|TRBV7-3
CASSFDRADTQYF
TGTGCCAGCAGCTTCGACAGGGCAGATACGCAGTATTTT
>TRBJ2-1|NA|TRBD1|TRBV15
CATSNRDRSYNEQFF
TGTGCCACCAGCAACCGGGACAGGTCCTACAATGAGCAGTTCTTC
>TRBJ1-5|once|TRBD1|TRBV19
CASKAGGDSNQPQHF
TGTGCCAGTAAGGCAGGGGGCGATAGCAATCAGCCCCAGCATTTT
>TRBJ2-7|NA|TRBD2|TRBV4-1
CASSQVGLAGSEQYF
TGCGCCAGCAGCCAAGTGGGACTAGCGGGGTCCGAGCAGTACTTC
>TRBJ1-3|once|TRBD1|TRBV9
CASSVAGTGGKVTGNTIYF
TGTGCCAGCAGCGTAGCCGGGACAGGGGGGAAAGTAACTGGAAACACCATATATTTT
>TRBJ1-1|NA|NA|TRBV20-1
CSASTGKLNTEAFF
TGCAGTGCCAGTACAGGGAAACTGAACACTGAAGCTTTCTTT
>TRBJ2-5|NA|NA|TRBV11-3
CASSLEEVQETQYF
TGTGCCAGCAGCTTAGAGGAGGTCCAAGAGACCCAGTACTTC
>TRBJ2-5|NA|TRBD1|TRBV3-1/TRBV3-2
CASSQGGTGGGGTQYF
TGTGCCAGCAGCCAAGGTGGGACAGGGGGCGGAGGGACCCAGTACTTC
>TRBJ2-7|NA|TRBD2|TRBV5-5
CASSLAPTSGGNYEQYF
TGTGCCAGCAGCTTGGCCCCGACTAGCGGGGGGAATTACGAGCAGTACTTC
>TRBJ2-5|NA|TRBD2|TRBV11-3
CASLGGGQETQYF
TGTGCCAGCCTCGGGGGGGGCCAAGAGACCCAGTACTTC
>TRBJ1-1|NA|NA|TRBV18
CASSRNFRENTEAFF
TGTGCCAGCTCACGCAATTTCCGGGAAAACACTGAAGCTTTCTTT
>TRBJ1-1|once|NA|TRBV7-2
CASSLASQGGTEAFF
TGTGCCAGCAGCTTAGCGTCGCAGGGAGGGACTGAAGCTTTCTTT
>TRBJ2-7|NA|NA|TRBV7-6
CASSLARGASYEQYF
TGTGCCAGCAGCTTAGCTCGGGGGGCTTCCTACGAGCAGTACTTC
>TRBJ2-5|NA|TRBD2|TRBV7-9
CASSFSGRVGETQYF
TGTGCCAGCAGCTTTTCCGGGAGGGTAGGGGAGACCCAGTACTTC
>TRBJ2-3|NA|TRBD2|TRBV19
CASSQAGSTDTQYF
TGTGCCAGTAGTCAAGCGGGGAGCACAGATACGCAGTATTTT
>TRBJ2-1|NA|NA|TRBV11-1
CASSLGGGYWSEQFF
TGTGCCAGCAGCTTAGGGGGGGGCTACTGGTCTGAGCAGTTCTTC
>TRBJ1-2|NA|NA|TRBV3-1/TRBV3-2
CASSQGMGQWNGYTF
TGTGCCAGCAGCCAAGGAATGGGGCAGTGGAATGGCTACACCTTC
>TRBJ2-7|NA|NA|TRBV14
CASARLGSEQYF
TGTGCCAGCGCTCGACTAGGATCAGAGCAGTACTTC
>TRBJ1-4|few|NA|TRBV7-9
CASSLIQGANEKLFF
TGTGCCAGCAGCTTAATCCAAGGGGCTAATGAAAAACTGTTTTTT
>TRBJ2-2|NA|TRBD1|TRBV4-2
CASSQAGTGGTGELFF
TGTGCCAGCAGCCAAGCAGGGACAGGGGGGACCGGGGAGCTGTTTTTT
>TRBJ2-1|NA|TRBD2|TRBV11-1
CASSLLAVSYNEQFF
TGTGCCAGCAGCCTACTAGCGGTGTCCTACAATGAGCAGTTCTTC
>TRBJ1-4|NA|NA|TRBV7-6
CASSLLGGEKLFF
TGTGCCAGCAGCTTGTTGGGAGGTGAAAAACTGTTTTTT
>TRBJ2-1|NA|NA|TRBV5-1
CASSLAPPPTSNEQFF
TGCGCCAGCAGCCTAGCCCCACCCCCGACAAGCAATGAGCAGTTCTTC
>TRBJ2-4|NA|NA|TRBV5-4
CASSSGVGGSSKNIQYF
TGTGCCAGCAGCTCGGGTGTTGGTGGGTCTTCGAAAAACATTCAGTACTTC
>TRBJ1-6|NA|TRBD1|TRBV28
CASSAARQGAYNSPLHF
TGTGCCAGCAGTGCCGCAAGACAGGGCGCCTATAATTCACCCCTCCACTTT
>TRBJ2-7|few|TRBD1|TRBV28
CASSTGTGVYEQYF
TGTGCCAGCAGTACCGGGACAGGGGTCTACGAGCAGTACTTC
>TRBJ2-5|NA|NA|TRBV10-1
CARNRGGLTQYF
TGCGCCAGGAATCGCGGGGGCCTGACCCAGTACTTC
>TRBJ2-5|NA|NA|TRBV6-6
CASTPTSVGGETQYF
TGTGCCAGCACCCCAACTTCCGTAGGAGGGGAGACCCAGTACTTC
>TRBJ2-5|NA|NA|TRBV15
CATSRGASETQYF
TGTGCCACCAGCAGAGGGGCGTCAGAGACCCAGTACTTC
>TRBJ1-6|NA|NA|TRBV12-3/TRBV12-4
CASTTGNSPLHF
TGTGCCAGCACGACAGGAAATTCACCCCTCCACTTT
>TRBJ2-2|NA|NA|TRBV10-3
CAISATYTGELFF
TGTGCCATCAGCGCTACGTACACCGGGGAGCTGTTTTTT
>TRBJ2-3|few|TRBD2|TRBV9
CASSGGGGRDTQYF
TGTGCCAGCAGCGGCGGGGGAGGGCGGGATACGCAGTATTTT
>TRBJ2-3|NA|NA|TRBV11-2
CASSLYRGARDTQYF
TGTGCCAGCAGCTTATACCGGGGGGCAAGGGATACGCAGTATTTT
>TRBJ2-1|NA|NA|TRBV19
CASTPLPGGANEQFF
TGTGCCAGTACCCCCCTCCCGGGGGGCGCCAATGAGCAGTTCTTC
>TRBJ2-3|NA|NA|TRBV2
CASSQSTDTQYF
TGTGCCAGCAGTCAAAGCACAGATACGCAGTATTTT
>TRBJ2-7|NA|TRBD2|TRBV5-1
CASSSTSGGYEQYF
TGCGCCAGCAGCTCTACTAGCGGGGGGTACGAGCAGTACTTC
>TRBJ1-2|NA|NA|TRBV7-2
CASSLKQNYGYTF
TGTGCCAGCAGCTTAAAACAAAACTATGGCTACACCTTC
>TRBJ2-1|NA|TRBD1|TRBV19
CASSITGGYVNEQFF
TGTGCCAGTAGTATCACAGGGGGGTACGTCAATGAGCAGTTCTTC
>TRBJ2-1|NA|NA|TRBV7-2
CASSPWGDSYNEQFF
TGTGCCAGCAGCCCGTGGGGCGACTCCTACAATGAGCAGTTCTTC
>TRBJ1-5|NA|NA|TRBV2
CASSQFFNQPQHF
TGTGCCAGCAGTCAGTTCTTCAATCAGCCCCAGCATTTT
>TRBJ2-2|once|NA|TRBV5-6
CASSFWAGGELFF
TGTGCCAGCAGCTTTTGGGCTGGCGGGGAGCTGTTTTTT
>TRBJ2-3|NA|NA|TRBV24-1
CATSDPTGLRTDTQYF
TGTGCCACCAGTGACCCTACGGGACTCCGCACAGATACGCAGTATTTT
>TRBJ1-4|NA|NA|TRBV5-1
CASSPVVSTNEKLFF
TGCGCCAGCAGCCCGGTGGTTTCAACTAATGAAAAACTGTTTTTT
>TRBJ2-3|NA|NA|TRBV5-4
CASSLQLESDTQYF
TGTGCCAGCAGCTTACAACTAGAAAGCGATACGCAGTATTTT
>TRBJ1-2|once|NA|TRBV3-1/TRBV3-2
CASSQGQGSGYTF
TGTGCCAGCAGCCAAGGTCAGGGGAGTGGCTACACCTTC
>TRBJ1-5|NA|NA|TRBV5-8
CASSLEGYSNQPQHF
TGTGCCAGCAGCTTGGAGGGGTATAGCAATCAGCCCCAGCATTTT
>TRBJ1-3|few|NA|TRBV6-1
CASSETSQGPGNTIYF
TGTGCCAGCAGTGAAACGAGTCAGGGGCCTGGAAACACCATATATTTT
>TRBJ1-1|NA|TRBD1|TRBV6-4
CASRTGGGNTEAFF
TGTGCCAGCAGGACAGGGGGCGGCAACACTGAAGCTTTCTTT
>TRBJ2-3|few|TRBD2|TRBV11-3
CASSSTGLAGGRDTQYF
TGTGCCAGCAGCTCCACGGGACTAGCGGGGGGGAGAGATACGCAGTATTTT
>TRBJ1-1|once|TRBD1|TRBV3-1/TRBV3-2
CASSLGTENTEAFF
TGTGCCAGCAGCCTCGGGACAGAGAACACTGAAGCTTTCTTT
>TRBJ2-1|NA|NA|TRBV25-1
CASSERTVGNEQFF
TGTGCCAGCAGTGAAAGGACAGTGGGCAATGAGCAGTTCTTC
>TRBJ1-1|few|NA|TRBV14
CASSQGGGFNTEAFF
TGTGCCAGCAGCCAAGGAGGGGGTTTTAACACTGAAGCTTTCTTT
>TRBJ1-2|NA|TRBD1|TRBV25-1
CASSTGQGAGGYTF
TGTGCCAGCAGTACGGGACAGGGGGCGGGAGGCTACACCTTC
>TRBJ1-1|NA|NA|TRBV5-6
CASSLEHRRTEAFF
TGTGCCAGCAGCTTAGAGCACAGGCGAACTGAAGCTTTCTTT
>TRBJ2-7|NA|NA|TRBV21-1
CASSKAPLSPEQYF
TGTGCCAGCAGCAAAGCGCCCCTATCTCCGGAGCAGTACTTC
>TRBJ2-7|NA|NA|TRBV10-3
CAISVSSQGLTYEQYF
TGTGCCATCAGTGTGTCCTCGCAGGGCCTAACCTACGAGCAGTACTTC